The clone carrying this TCR beta chain was recorded once. Sequencing was performed with immunoSEQ multiplex PCR; in TCRdb, only in-frame clones are kept and a portion is missing. Among millions of clones listed, about 95% were seen once. The sample comes from a study of shared clonotypes between healthy human individuals. Study information: The study drew on a couple of women and three men aged 18 to 49 as donors.

Per germline, CDR1 GTSNPN and CDR2 SVGIG (reference sequence). Trimming took off 4 bases at V and 4 bases at J, with 8 bases between the two ends. This CDR3 comprises 11 residues. Naive CD8 cells lacked CD45RO and underwent positive selection for CCR7, leaving out terminally differentiated effector memory CD45RA+ cells. Everyone who donated was a Caucasian adult who lived in Nashville, Tennessee. This sequence was found in a man aged 18-30 years in good health. The rearrangement uses TRBV30 and TRBJ2-7; D remains ambiguous. The specimen sequenced was naive CD8+ T cells sorted from blood. The CDR3 region is CAWTKSYEQYF. The CDR3 DNA is TGTGCCTGGACCAAGTCGTACGAGCAGTACTTC. Full variable domain (outside the CDR3, taken from reference TRBV30 and TRBJ2-7): SQTIHQWPATLVQPVGSPLSLECTVEGTSNPNLYWYRQAAGRGLQLLFYSVGIGQISSEVPQNLSASRPQDRQFILSSKKLLLSDSGFYLCAWTKSYEQYFGPGTRLTVT.